One and the same sample provided the 16 T cell receptor beta chains below, sequenced in a study of blood T cell repertoires in COVID-19. Generated by immunoSEQ multiplex PCR, the TCRdb table keeps only in-frame clones and is missing some. The data hold 120,000 to 150,000 clones, with just under 85% observed a single time. The sample comprised PBMCs or T cells enriched from blood (not recorded which). These receptors came from a woman in her forties or fifties with acute COVID-19.

Points on this clone: This same CDR3 is encoded by further DNA sequences in the sample. The rearrangement joins TRBV12-3 or TRBV12-4 to TRBJ1-2, with D tentatively TRBD1 (5 bases). The CDR3 is 13 amino acids. Trimming stripped 5 bases from V and 1 base from J, with 8 bases between. For the CDR3, the DNA is TGTGCCAGCAGTACAGGTGGTAACTATGGCTACACCTTC. This gives the protein CASSTGGNYGYTF.

This clone was seen only a few times. V gene TRBV5-4 combines with J gene TRBJ1-1; unclear D gene. The CDR3 runs to 12 residues. Germline CDR1 is SGHNT and CDR2 is YYREEE (reference sequence). Trimming took off 5 bases at V and 3 bases at J, with 8 bases between the two ends. The CDR3 here is CASRREYTEAFF. The CDR3 DNA sequence: TGTGCCAGCAGACGGGAGTACACTGAAGCTTTCTTT.

The rearrangement uses TRBV6-1 and TRBJ1-6, with TRBD1 as a possible D gene (6 bases). V was clipped by 2 bases and J by 7 bases, with 9 bases between them. Germline V gene data show CDR1 as MNHNS and CDR2 as SASEGT. This CDR3 contains 14 residues. The CDR3 DNA reads TGTGCCAGCAGTGAACGACAGGACAATTCACCCCTCCACTTT. This sequence encodes CASSERQDNSPLHF.

This clone was detected only a few times. The gene calls are TRBV19 and TRBJ2-1, with 15 positions matching TRBD2. Per germline, CDR1 LNHDA and CDR2 SQIVND (reference sequence). After removal of 1 base from V and 0 bases from J, the junction contained 4 bases not matched to a gene. CDR3 length equals 19 residues. CDR3 sequence reads: CASSIGGLAGGSSYNEQFF. CDR3 coding DNA: TGTGCCAGTAGTATAGGAGGACTAGCGGGAGGGTCCTCCTACAATGAGCAGTTCTTC.

The chain joins TRBV19 to TRBJ1-1; no clear D. Trimming left V 5 bases short and J 8 bases short, with 15 bases between. CDR3 length: 13 amino acids. The V gene's germline CDR1 is LNHDA and CDR2 SQIVND (reference sequence). CDR3 sequence: CASSGARAEEAFF. CDR3 DNA sequence: TGTGCCAGTAGTGGTGCCCGCGCGGAAGAAGCTTTCTTT.

This rearrangement joins TRBV11-3 to TRBJ2-1, with 12 positions matching TRBD2. The CDR3 covers 18 residues. Germline CDR1 reads SGHNT; CDR2 reads YENEEA. The junction had 14 bases not matched to a gene; V was cut back by 5 bases and J by 6 bases. The CDR3 region is CASSPRRGLAGPGNEQFF. CDR3 nucleotides: TGTGCCAGCAGCCCTCGCAGGGGACTAGCGGGCCCTGGCAATGAGCAGTTCTTC.

The CDR3 sequence is CASRLGGEQYF. Written as DNA, the CDR3 is TGTGCCAGCCGCCTCGGCGGGGAGCAGTACTTC. The rearrangement uses TRBV5-6 and TRBJ2-7, with D possibly being TRBD2 (5 bases). CDR1 is SGHDT, CDR2 YYEEEE, per germline. This CDR3 is 11 amino acids long. Trimming took off 7 bases at V and 7 bases at J, with 12 bases between the two ends.

The chain is built from TRBV5-4 and TRBJ2-1, with D perhaps TRBD1 (5 bases). V gave up 3 bases and J gave up 7 bases, with 20 bases separating them. The CDR3 sequence is 16 residues long. CDR1 and CDR2 from the germline V gene are SGHNT and YYREEE (reference sequence). The CDR3 here is CASSYNPGQGRNEQFF. Written as DNA, the CDR3 is TGTGCCAGCAGCTACAACCCCGGGCAGGGAAGGAATGAGCAGTTCTTC.

This chain uses TRBV20-1 with TRBJ1-1; no definite D call. The V end lost 0 bases, the J end lost 12 bases, and 11 bases lay between the germline ends. This CDR3 spans 11 amino acids. The V gene's germline CDR1 is DFQATT and CDR2 SNEGSKA (reference sequence). The CDR3 coding sequence is TGCAGTGCTAGAGACCTCTCAAGCACTTTCTTT. Protein: CSARDLSSTFF.

V gene TRBV5-1 combines with J gene TRBJ2-1, with TRBD2 identical over 12 bases. CDR3 length: 14 amino acids. V was pared by 3 bases and J by 8 bases, with 3 bases of the junction left unmatched. The V gene's germline CDR1 is SGHRS and CDR2 YFSETQ. This CDR3 reads CASSSGLAGDEQFF. The CDR3 DNA sequence: TGCGCCAGCAGCTCGGGACTAGCGGGTGATGAGCAGTTCTTC.

The chain employs TRBV6-2 or TRBV6-3 and TRBJ1-2; a weak D match, TRBD1 (5 bases). The CDR3 contains 17 residues. The germline V gene encodes CDR1 MNHEY and CDR2 SVGEGT. The ends were cut back, 5 bases at V and 2 bases at J, with 21 bases in the middle. The CDR3: CASSDRAEGTSNYGYTF. Here the CDR3 DNA reads TGTGCCAGCAGTGACCGAGCGGAGGGGACCTCCAACTATGGCTACACCTTC.

The rearrangement uses TRBV5-1 and TRBJ2-5; no firm D call. Germline-derived CDR1 and CDR2 are SGHRS and YFSETQ. This CDR3 has 13 amino acids. The ends were cut back, 4 bases at V and 5 bases at J, with 12 bases in the middle. This CDR3 reads CASSDPGGETQYF. CDR3 nucleotide sequence: TGCGCCAGCAGCGATCCGGGTGGCGAGACCCAGTACTTC.

The chain is built from TRBV5-1 and TRBJ1-1; 7 nucleotides match TRBD1. V lost 2 bases to trimming and J lost 0 bases; unmatched junction nucleotides: 4. Germline CDR1 reads SGHRS; CDR2 reads YFSETQ. This CDR3 is built from 15 residues. The CDR3 region is CASSFTGTVNTEAFF. DNA for the CDR3: TGCGCCAGCAGCTTCACCGGGACAGTGAACACTGAAGCTTTCTTT.

The rearrangement links TRBV19 to TRBJ1-2; 9 nucleotides align to TRBD1. The CDR3 loop spans 16 amino acids. V lost 7 bases and J lost 2; bases outside the gene matches: 11. From germline, CDR1 is LNHDA and CDR2 SQIVND (reference sequence). The CDR3 nucleotides are TGTGCCAGTATCCCCGGAAGAGGGACAGGGAACTATGGCTACACCTTC. Its translation is CASIPGRGTGNYGYTF. The entire variable domain, with the rest obtained from reference TRBV19 and TRBJ1-2, is as follows: DGGITQSPKYLFRKEGQNVTLSCEQNLNHDAMYWYRQDPGQGLRLIYYSQIVNDFQKGDIAEGYSVSREKKESFPLTVTSAQKNPTAFYLCASIPGRGTGNYGYTFGSGTRLTVV.

This clone was seen once. This rearrangement joins TRBV7-2 to TRBJ1-2; 8 nucleotides agree with TRBD1. The CDR3 runs to 15 residues. With 5 bases clipped from V and 2 bases from J, the junction kept 7 bases outside the gene matches. Looked up from germline, CDR1 is SGHTA and CDR2 is FQGNSA. CDR3 bases: TGTGCCAGCAGCCCGAGGACAGGGTCAAACTATGGCTACACCTTC. Amino acid sequence: CASSPRTGSNYGYTF.

The V and J genes are TRBV7-9 and TRBJ1-5; D uncertain. The ends were cut back, 5 bases at V and 6 bases at J, with 14 bases in the middle. In germline, CDR1 is SEHNR, CDR2 FQNEAQ (reference sequence). The CDR3 length is 14 residues. The CDR3 DNA follows: TGTGCCAGCAGCCCGTGGGGAGAGGGTCAGCCCCAGCATTTT. It yields the protein CASSPWGEGQPQHF.